This T cell receptor beta chain was sequenced for a study of blood T cell repertoires in COVID-19. At the level of the study: The study drew acute and convalescent COVID-19 samples from the United States, Italy and Spain. The cDNA or gDNA used as material had been derived from T cells, B-cell-depleted T cells, or PBMCs.

J was trimmed by 8 bases and V by 5 bases; bases with no gene match: 12. This CDR3 contains 15 residues. Germline CDR1 is MGHRA and CDR2 is YSYEKL. Source study methods: The assay estimated nucleated cells by amplifying reference gene primers. Clones were sequenced by immunoSEQ multiplex PCR, and TCRdb holds only the in-frame ones, with some missing. That table supplies the V and J calls and clone size; D and trimming were determined from the DNA. The sample contains some 200,000 clones, around 89% of which appear only once. V gene TRBV4-1 combines with J gene TRBJ2-1; 7 nucleotides line up with TRBD2. The sample comprised peripheral blood. The receptor comes from a woman aged 40 to 50 with acute or convalescent COVID-19. In DNA form, the CDR3 reads TGCGCCAGCAGCACACCGGGACTAAATAAGGATGAGCAGTTCTTC. Its translation: CASSTPGLNKDEQFF.